This entry describes one TCR beta chain. This clone appeared once. What antigen it recognizes has not been identified. Per-base quality was not reported, and no clone a single base away is much larger than it. The data stem from a study of technical replicates of blood from a handful of donors (dated by TCRdb to the late 2010s). For CDR1 and CDR2, the germline V gene (reference sequence) lists GTSNPN and SVGIG. The cysteine opens and the phenylalanine closes a CDR3 of 13 amino acids. Only the CDR3 DNA is retained, 39 bases long and in frame from the first base. From V the trimming removes 0 bases and from J it removes 10 bases, while the gene matches leave 8 bases of the junction unaccounted for. Receptors were amplified or captured by the immunoSEQ multiplex PCR assay. Sourced from immuneACCESS, this table was stored by TCRdb with only in-frame sequences that have V and J called. A share of the clones is absent; for the studies checked, an unresolved V gene accounts for under half, and the remainder has no known explanation. Within this sample are tens of thousands of clones, with about 92% of them counted one time only. 0.24% of the sample is in the top ten clones.

The sequenced sample consisted of T cells isolated from PBMCs. The rearranged chain carries TRBV30 and TRBJ1-1, with TRBD1 identical over 7 junction bases. The sequence derives from a human donor in good health. CDR3 sequence: CAWSVGQALGAFF. The DNA is as follows: TGTGCCTGGAGTGTTGGACAGGCACTCGGAGCTTTCTTT. When the CDR3 is completed using the reference TRBV30 and TRBJ1-1 genes on either side, the full variable domain is SQTIHQWPATLVQPVGSPLSLECTVEGTSNPNLYWYRQAAGRGLQLLFYSVGIGQISSEVPQNLSASRPQDRQFILSSKKLLLSDSGFYLCAWSVGQALGAFFGQGTRLTVV.